These T cell receptor beta chains were read from a single sample in a study of shared clonotypes between healthy human individuals. The table came from immunoSEQ multiplex PCR; TCRdb's copy has only in-frame clones and leaves some out. Altogether 2 million or so clones are present, 85% to 95% being singletons, with the ten largest covering 0.9% to 1.3%. Sample: naive CD8+ T cells sorted from blood. The receptors come from a man between 18 and 29 years old in good health. Both conserved end residues are part of each CDR3. The D gene is left open where the match is weak. Size is stated for part of the rows, as once, few or many counts, or as a class when the clone is expanded.

j_call,v_call,d_call,clone_size,cdr3_aa,cdr3_nt
TRBJ1-4,TRBV28,.,once,CASSLEGTATNEKLFF,TGTGCCAGCAGTTTGGAGGGCACTGCAACTAATGAAAAACTGTTTTTT
TRBJ2-5,TRBV7-9,TRBD1,.,CASSIHRGPDQETQYF,TGTGCCAGCAGCATTCACAGGGGTCCCGATCAAGAGACCCAGTACTTC
TRBJ2-5,TRBV28,TRBD2,.,CASSLRGGQETQYF,TGTGCCAGCAGTTTACGGGGGGGCCAAGAGACCCAGTACTTC
TRBJ1-4,TRBV30,.,.,CAWSGAGAAELFF,TGTGCCTGGAGTGGGGCAGGGGCCGCGGAACTGTTTTTT
TRBJ2-4,TRBV27,TRBD2,.,CASSFGGSIQYF,TGTGCCAGCAGTTTCGGGGGGAGCATTCAGTACTTC
TRBJ1-1,TRBV27,.,.,CASSIQGNTEAFF,TGTGCCAGCAGTATACAGGGGAACACTGAAGCTTTCTTT
TRBJ2-1,TRBV29-1,TRBD1,.,CSAGQGTYNEQFF,TGCAGCGCTGGACAGGGGACTTACAATGAGCAGTTCTTC
TRBJ2-2,TRBV29-1,TRBD2,.,CSPGGLARTGELFF,TGCAGCCCGGGGGGGCTAGCGAGAACCGGGGAGCTGTTTTTT
TRBJ1-2,TRBV27,TRBD1,.,CASSGQGLYYGYTF,TGTGCCAGCAGCGGACAGGGGCTCTACTATGGCTACACCTTC
TRBJ2-7,TRBV4-3,.,.,CASSRLTGRGEQYF,TGCGCCAGCAGCCGTTTAACAGGGAGGGGCGAGCAGTACTTC
TRBJ1-2,TRBV15,.,once,CATSRDWVSGGTYGYTF,TGTGCCACCAGCAGAGATTGGGTTTCAGGCGGGACGTATGGCTACACCTTC
TRBJ2-1,TRBV11-2,TRBD2,.,CASSSGLAGNEQFF,TGTGCCAGCAGCTCGGGACTAGCGGGCAATGAGCAGTTCTTC
TRBJ1-2,TRBV28,.,.,CASSQDPPMEDTF,TGTGCCAGCAGTCAGGACCCGCCTATGGAGGACACCTTC
TRBJ1-4,TRBV5-6,.,.,CASSRPDNEKLFF,TGTGCCAGCAGTCGGCCCGATAATGAAAAACTGTTTTTT
TRBJ1-2,TRBV7-2,.,.,CASSDSGAPWYGYTF,TGTGCCAGCAGCGATTCGGGGGCCCCTTGGTATGGCTACACCTTC
TRBJ1-1,TRBV4-3,.,once,CASSQVYEGRDTEAFF,TGCGCCAGCAGCCAAGTTTATGAGGGGCGGGACACTGAAGCTTTCTTT
TRBJ1-5,TRBV27,.,.,CASSRGGAGNQPQHF,TGTGCCAGCAGCCGAGGGGGGGCTGGCAATCAGCCCCAGCATTTT
TRBJ2-7,TRBV2,.,.,CASRYMGPSEDEQYF,TGTGCCAGCAGATATATGGGACCCAGCGAGGACGAGCAGTACTTC
TRBJ1-6,TRBV2,.,once,CASSEAINRSPLHF,TGTGCCAGCAGTGAAGCGATAAACCGATCACCCCTCCACTTT
TRBJ1-5,TRBV27,.,.,CASTWGVGQPQHF,TGTGCCAGCACCTGGGGGGTGGGGCAGCCCCAGCATTTT
TRBJ2-7,TRBV5-1,.,.,CASSVEGVSEQYF,TGCGCCAGCAGCGTAGAGGGTGTCTCCGAGCAGTACTTC
TRBJ2-5,TRBV5-4,TRBD2,.,CATRWRGGDETQYF,TGTGCCACAAGATGGCGGGGAGGGGATGAGACCCAGTACTTC
TRBJ2-2,TRBV4-1,.,.,CASSPEAGSDTGELFF,TGCGCCAGCAGTCCCGAGGCCGGATCAGACACCGGGGAGCTGTTTTTT
TRBJ2-2,TRBV2,.,.,CASSEAPPGTPRAGELFF,TGTGCCAGCAGTGAAGCCCCTCCGGGGACACCCAGAGCCGGGGAGCTGTTTTTT
TRBJ2-7,TRBV5-1,TRBD2,.,CASSLDELAVSYEQYF,TGCGCCAGCAGCTTGGATGAACTAGCGGTGTCCTACGAGCAGTACTTC
TRBJ2-3,TRBV27,.,.,CASSLSGGQRGDTQYF,TGTGCCAGCAGTTTATCGGGAGGACAGAGGGGGGATACGCAGTATTTT
TRBJ2-1,TRBV13,.,.,CASSSRQAVFSYNEQFF,TGTGCCAGCAGCTCAAGACAGGCCGTTTTCTCCTACAATGAGCAGTTCTTC
TRBJ2-3,TRBV27,.,once,CATTLTWSSTDTQYF,TGTGCCACTACCTTGACTTGGTCTAGCACAGATACGCAGTATTTT